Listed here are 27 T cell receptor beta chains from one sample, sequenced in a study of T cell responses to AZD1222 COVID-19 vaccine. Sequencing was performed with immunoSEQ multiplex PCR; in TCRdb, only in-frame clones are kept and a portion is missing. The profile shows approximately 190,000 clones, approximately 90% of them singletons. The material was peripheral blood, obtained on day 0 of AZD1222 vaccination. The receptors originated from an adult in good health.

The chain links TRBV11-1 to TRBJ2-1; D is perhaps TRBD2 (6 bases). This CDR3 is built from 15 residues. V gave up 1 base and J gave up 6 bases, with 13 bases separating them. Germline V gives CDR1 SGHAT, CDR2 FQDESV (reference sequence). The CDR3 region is CASSLGRGLGNEQFF. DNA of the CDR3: TGTGCCAGCAGCTTAGGCCGGGGACTGGGCAATGAGCAGTTCTTC.

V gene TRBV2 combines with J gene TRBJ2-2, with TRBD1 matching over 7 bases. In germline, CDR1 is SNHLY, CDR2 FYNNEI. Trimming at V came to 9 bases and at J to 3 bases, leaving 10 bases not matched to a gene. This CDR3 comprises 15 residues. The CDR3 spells CASFSTGADTGELFF. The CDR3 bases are TGTGCCAGTTTCTCTACAGGGGCCGACACCGGGGAGCTGTTTTTT.

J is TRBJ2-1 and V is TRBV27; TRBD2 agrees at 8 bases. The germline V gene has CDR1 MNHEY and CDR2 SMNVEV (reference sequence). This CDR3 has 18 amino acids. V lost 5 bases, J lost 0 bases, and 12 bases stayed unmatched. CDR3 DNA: TGTGCCAGCAGTCCTCGGACTAGCTGGAGAAGCTCCTACAATGAGCAGTTCTTC. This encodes CASSPRTSWRSSYNEQFF.

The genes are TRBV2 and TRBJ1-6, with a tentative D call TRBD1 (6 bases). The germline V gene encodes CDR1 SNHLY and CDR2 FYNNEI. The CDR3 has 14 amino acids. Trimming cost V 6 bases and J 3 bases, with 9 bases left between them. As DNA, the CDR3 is TGTGCCAGCAGAGCGGACAGCTATAATTCACCCCTCCACTTT. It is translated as CASRADSYNSPLHF.

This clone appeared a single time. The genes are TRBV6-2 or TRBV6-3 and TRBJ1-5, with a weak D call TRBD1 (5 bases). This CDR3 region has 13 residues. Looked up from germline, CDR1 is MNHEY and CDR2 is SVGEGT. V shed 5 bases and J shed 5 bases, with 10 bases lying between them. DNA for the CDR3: TGTGCCAGCAGTCCACAGGATCATCAGCCCCAGCATTTT. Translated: CASSPQDHQPQHF.

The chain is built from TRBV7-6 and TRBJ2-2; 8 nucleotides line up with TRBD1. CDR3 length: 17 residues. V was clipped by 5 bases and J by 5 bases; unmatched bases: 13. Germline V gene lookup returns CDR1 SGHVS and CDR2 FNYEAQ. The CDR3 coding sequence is TGTGCCAGCAGCCCAGAGACAGGGGCCGAGAAGACCGGGGAGCTGTTTTTT. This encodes CASSPETGAEKTGELFF.

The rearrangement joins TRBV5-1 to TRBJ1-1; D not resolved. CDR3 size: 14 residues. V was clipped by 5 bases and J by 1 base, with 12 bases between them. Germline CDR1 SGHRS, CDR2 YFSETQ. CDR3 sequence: CASRNSETNTEAFF. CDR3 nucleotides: TGCGCCAGCAGGAATTCTGAAACGAACACTGAAGCTTTCTTT.

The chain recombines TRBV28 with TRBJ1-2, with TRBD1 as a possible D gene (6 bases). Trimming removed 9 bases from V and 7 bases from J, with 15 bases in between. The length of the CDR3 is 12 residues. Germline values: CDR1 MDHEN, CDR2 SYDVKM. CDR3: CASWGRAGGYTF. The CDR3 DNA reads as TGTGCCAGTTGGGGGCGCGCGGGTGGCTACACCTTC.

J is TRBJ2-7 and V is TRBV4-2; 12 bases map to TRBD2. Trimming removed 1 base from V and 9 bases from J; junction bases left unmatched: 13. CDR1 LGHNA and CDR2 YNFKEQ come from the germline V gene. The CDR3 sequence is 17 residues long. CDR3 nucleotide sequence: TGTGCCAGCAGCCAAGGGGTGACTAGCGGGGGCCCATATGGGCAGTACTTC. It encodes CASSQGVTSGGPYGQYF.

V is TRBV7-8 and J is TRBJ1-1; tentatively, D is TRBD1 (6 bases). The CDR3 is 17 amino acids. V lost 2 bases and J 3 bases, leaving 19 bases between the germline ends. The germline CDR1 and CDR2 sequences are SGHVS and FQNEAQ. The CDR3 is CASSLRAGQGPDTEAFF. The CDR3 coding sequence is TGTGCCAGCAGCTTAAGGGCCGGGCAGGGGCCGGACACTGAAGCTTTCTTT.

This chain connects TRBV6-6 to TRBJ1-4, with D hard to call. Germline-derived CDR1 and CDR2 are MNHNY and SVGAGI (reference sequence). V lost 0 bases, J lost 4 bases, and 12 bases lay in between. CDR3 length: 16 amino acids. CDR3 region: CASSYSGWEYNEKLFF. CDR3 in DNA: TGTGCCAGCAGTTACTCCGGATGGGAGTATAATGAAAAACTGTTTTTT.

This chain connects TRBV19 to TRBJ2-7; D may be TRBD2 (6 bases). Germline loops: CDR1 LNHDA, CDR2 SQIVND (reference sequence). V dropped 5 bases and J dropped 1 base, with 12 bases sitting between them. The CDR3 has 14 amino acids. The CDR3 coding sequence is TGTGCCAGTAGTCCTGGACTAATTTCCTACGAGCAGTACTTC. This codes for CASSPGLISYEQYF.

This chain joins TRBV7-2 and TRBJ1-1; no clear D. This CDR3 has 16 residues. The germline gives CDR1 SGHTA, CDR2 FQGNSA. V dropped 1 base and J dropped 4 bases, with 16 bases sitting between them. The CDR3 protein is CASSLGRQSGSTEAFF. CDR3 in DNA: TGTGCCAGCAGCTTAGGTAGACAATCGGGTAGCACTGAAGCTTTCTTT.

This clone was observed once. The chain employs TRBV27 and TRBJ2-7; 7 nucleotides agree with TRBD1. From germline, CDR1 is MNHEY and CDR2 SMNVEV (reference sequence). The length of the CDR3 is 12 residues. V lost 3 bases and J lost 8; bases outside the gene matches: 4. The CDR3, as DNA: TGTGCCAGCAGTTTCGGGACAGATAAGCAGTACTTC. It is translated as CASSFGTDKQYF.

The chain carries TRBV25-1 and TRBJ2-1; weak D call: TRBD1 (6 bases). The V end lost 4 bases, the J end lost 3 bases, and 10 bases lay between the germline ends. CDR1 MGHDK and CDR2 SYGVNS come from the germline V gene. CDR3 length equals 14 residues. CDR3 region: CASSVKGGYNEQFF. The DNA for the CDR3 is TGTGCCAGCAGTGTAAAAGGGGGCTACAATGAGCAGTTCTTC.

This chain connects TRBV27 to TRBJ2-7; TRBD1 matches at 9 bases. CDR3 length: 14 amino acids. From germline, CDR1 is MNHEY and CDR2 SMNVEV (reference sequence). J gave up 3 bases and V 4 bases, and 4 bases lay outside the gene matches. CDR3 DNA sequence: TGTGCCAGCAGTTCGGGACAGGGATTCTACGAGCAGTACTTC. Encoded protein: CASSSGQGFYEQYF.

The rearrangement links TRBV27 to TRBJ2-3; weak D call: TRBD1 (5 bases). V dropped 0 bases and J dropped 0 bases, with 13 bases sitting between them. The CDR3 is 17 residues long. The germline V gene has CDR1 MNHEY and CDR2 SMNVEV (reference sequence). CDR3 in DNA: TGTGCCAGCAGTTTATCCCCGACAGTGGAGAGCACAGATACGCAGTATTTT. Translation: CASSLSPTVESTDTQYF.

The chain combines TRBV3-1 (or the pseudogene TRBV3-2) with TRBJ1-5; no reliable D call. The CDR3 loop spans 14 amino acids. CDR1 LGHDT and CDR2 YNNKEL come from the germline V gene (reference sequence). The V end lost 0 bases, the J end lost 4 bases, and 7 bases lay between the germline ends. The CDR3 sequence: CASSQDMGNQPQHF. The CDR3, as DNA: TGTGCCAGCAGCCAAGATATGGGGAATCAGCCCCAGCATTTT.

In DNA, the CDR3 is TGTGCCACCAGTCCTCTAGCGGGAGGACCTACTAGCACAGATACGCAGTATTTT. This codes for CATSPLAGGPTSTDTQYF. The chain combines TRBV24-1 with TRBJ2-3, with 11 positions matching TRBD2. From germline, CDR1 is KGHDR and CDR2 SFDVKD. V trimming: 6 bases; J trimming: 0 bases; junction bases outside the gene matches: 10. CDR3 length: 18 amino acids.

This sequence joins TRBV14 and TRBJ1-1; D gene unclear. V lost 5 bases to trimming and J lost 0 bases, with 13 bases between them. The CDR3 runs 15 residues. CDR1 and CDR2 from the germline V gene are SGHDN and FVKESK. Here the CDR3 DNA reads TGTGCCAGCAGCGAGGCGCTCCCTATGAACACTGAAGCTTTCTTT. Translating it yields CASSEALPMNTEAFF. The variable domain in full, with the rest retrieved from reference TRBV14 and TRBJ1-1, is EAGVTQFPSHSVIEKGQTVTLRCDPISGHDNLYWYRRVMGKEIKFLLHFVKESKQDESGMPNNRFLAERTGGTYSTLKVQPAELEDSGVYFCASSEALPMNTEAFFGQGTRLTVV.

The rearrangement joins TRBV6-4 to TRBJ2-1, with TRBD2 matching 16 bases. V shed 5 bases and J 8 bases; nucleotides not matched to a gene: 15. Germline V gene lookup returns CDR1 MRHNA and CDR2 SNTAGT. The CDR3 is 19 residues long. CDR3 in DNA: TGTGCCAGCAGTCCGGCCGGGACTAGCGGGAGGGGGTTTGTGGATGAGCAGTTCTTC. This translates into CASSPAGTSGRGFVDEQFF.

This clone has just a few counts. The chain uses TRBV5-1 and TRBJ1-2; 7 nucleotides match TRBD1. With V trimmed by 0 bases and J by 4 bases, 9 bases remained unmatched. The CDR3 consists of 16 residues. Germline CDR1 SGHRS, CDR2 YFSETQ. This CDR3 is CASSLGDRALGYGYTF. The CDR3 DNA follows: TGCGCCAGCAGCTTGGGTGACAGGGCCCTAGGCTATGGCTACACCTTC.

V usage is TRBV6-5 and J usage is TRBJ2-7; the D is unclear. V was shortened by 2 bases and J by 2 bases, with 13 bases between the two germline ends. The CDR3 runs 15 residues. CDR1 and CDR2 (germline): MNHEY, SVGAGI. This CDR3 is CASSYTLDTAYEQYF. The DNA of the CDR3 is TGTGCCAGCAGTTACACCCTAGACACCGCCTACGAGCAGTACTTC.

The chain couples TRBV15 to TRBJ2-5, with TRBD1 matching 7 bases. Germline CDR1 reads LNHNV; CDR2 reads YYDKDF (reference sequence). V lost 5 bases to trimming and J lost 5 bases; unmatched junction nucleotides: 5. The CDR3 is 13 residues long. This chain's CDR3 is CATSDRARETQYF. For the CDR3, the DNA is TGTGCCACCAGCGACAGGGCCCGGGAGACCCAGTACTTC.

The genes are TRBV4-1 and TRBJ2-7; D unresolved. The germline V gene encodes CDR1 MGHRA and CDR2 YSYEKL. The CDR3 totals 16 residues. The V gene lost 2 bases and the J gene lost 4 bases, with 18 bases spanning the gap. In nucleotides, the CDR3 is TGCGCCAGCAGCCAACTCCCCCCGGGTCCCCCTTACGAGCAGTACTTC. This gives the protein CASSQLPPGPPYEQYF.

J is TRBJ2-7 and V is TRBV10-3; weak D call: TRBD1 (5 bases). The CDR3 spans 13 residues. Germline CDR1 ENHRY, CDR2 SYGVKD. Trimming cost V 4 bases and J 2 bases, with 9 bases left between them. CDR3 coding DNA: TGTGCCATCAGTGTAGACAGAGCCTACGAGCAGTACTTC. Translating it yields CAISVDRAYEQYF.

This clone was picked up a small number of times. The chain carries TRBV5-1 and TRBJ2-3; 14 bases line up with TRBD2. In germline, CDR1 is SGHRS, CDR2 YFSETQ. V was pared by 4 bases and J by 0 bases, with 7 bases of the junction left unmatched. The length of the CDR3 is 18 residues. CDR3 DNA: TGCGCCAGCAGCCGGGAGGGACTAGCGGGAGTGAGCACAGATACGCAGTATTTT. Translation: CASSREGLAGVSTDTQYF.